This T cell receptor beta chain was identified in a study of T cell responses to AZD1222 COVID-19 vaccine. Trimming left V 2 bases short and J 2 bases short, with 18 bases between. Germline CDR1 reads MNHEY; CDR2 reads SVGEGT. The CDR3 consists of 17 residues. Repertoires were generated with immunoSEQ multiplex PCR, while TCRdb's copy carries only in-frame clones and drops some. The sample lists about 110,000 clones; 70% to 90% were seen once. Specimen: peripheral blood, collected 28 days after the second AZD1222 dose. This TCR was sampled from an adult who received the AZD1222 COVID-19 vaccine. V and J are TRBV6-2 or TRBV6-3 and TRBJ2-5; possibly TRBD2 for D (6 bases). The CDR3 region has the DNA TGTGCCAGCAGTTACGCCCCGGCGGGATCCTTACAAGAGACCCAGTACTTC. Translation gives CASSYAPAGSLQETQYF.